The rows below give T cell receptor beta chains drawn from one sample of a study of cytomegalovirus exposure and HLA in healthy donors. Sequenced by immunoSEQ multiplex PCR; TCRdb stores in-frame clones only, minus some. The sample consists of roughly 140,000 clones, 80% of them appearing once. The sample consisted of PBMCs. These TCRs come from a man under 40 in good health and CMV-seronegative. The CDR3 runs from the conserved cysteine through the conserved F or W. D genes are given only for firm matches. The size of a clone is reported for some rows only, either as once, few or many, or as a class for expanded clones.

d_call j_call v_call clone_size cdr3_aa cdr3_nt
. TRBJ2-5 TRBV9 . CASSVASQETQYF TGTGCCAGCAGCGTAGCCAGTCAAGAGACCCAGTACTTC
TRBD1 TRBJ1-1 TRBV18 . CASTGQGGTEAFF TGTGCCAGCACCGGACAGGGTGGCACTGAAGCTTTCTTT
TRBD1 TRBJ1-1 TRBV10-2 . CASRPGQGARDTEAFF TGCGCCAGCAGGCCGGGACAGGGGGCGCGCGACACTGAAGCTTTCTTT
. TRBJ2-3 TRBV28 . CASSSPPRRTDTQYF TGTGCCAGCAGTTCCCCCCCGCGGAGAACAGATACGCAGTATTTT
TRBD2 TRBJ2-7 TRBV6-1 . CASSEAGLSYEQYF TGTGCCAGCAGTGAAGCGGGACTATCCTACGAGCAGTACTTC
. TRBJ1-2 TRBV5-6 . CASSLMAGDINIGGYTF TGTGCCAGCAGCTTGATGGCAGGGGACATTAACATAGGTGGCTACACCTTC
. TRBJ1-2 TRBV10-3 . CAISETGINYGYTF TGTGCCATCAGTGAAACGGGGATTAACTATGGCTACACCTTC
. TRBJ1-5 TRBV7-9 few CASSPGDSNQPQHF TGTGCCAGCAGCCCAGGGGATAGCAATCAGCCCCAGCATTTT
. TRBJ2-7 TRBV15 . CATSREGGGGPYEQYF TGTGCCACCAGCAGAGAGGGGGGAGGGGGACCCTACGAGCAGTACTTC
TRBD2 TRBJ2-2 TRBV12-5 . CASGLITGTSGRNTGELFF TGTGCTAGTGGTTTGATCACCGGGACTAGCGGGAGGAACACCGGGGAGCTGTTTTTT
TRBD1 TRBJ1-2 TRBV5-8 many CASNLGTGGYTF TGTGCCAGCAATCTAGGGACAGGTGGCTACACCTTC
TRBD1 TRBJ1-5 TRBV27 once CASSRTGVRQPQHF TGTGCCAGCAGTCGTACAGGGGTCCGGCAGCCCCAGCATTTT
. TRBJ2-5 TRBV6-1 once CASSEQGQETQYF TGTGCCAGCAGTGAACAGGGGCAAGAGACCCAGTACTTC
TRBD2 TRBJ2-5 TRBV7-2 . CASSQSRLAGAYGTQYF TGTGCCAGCAGCCAATCCAGACTAGCGGGGGCATACGGGACCCAGTACTTC
TRBD1 TRBJ1-5 TRBV30 . CAWSVRITGGFQPQHF TGTGCCTGGAGTGTACGAATAACAGGGGGCTTCCAGCCCCAGCATTTT
. TRBJ1-1 TRBV28 . CASSTTGNTEAFF TGTGCCAGCAGCACAACAGGAAACACTGAAGCTTTCTTT
TRBD2 TRBJ2-7 TRBV5-1 . CASSPRPGTSGEWAYEQYF TGCGCCAGCAGCCCTCGACCCGGGACTAGCGGGGAGTGGGCCTACGAGCAGTACTTC
TRBD1 TRBJ1-1 TRBV29-1 . CSPGGHRGPNTEAFF TGCAGCCCAGGAGGGCACAGGGGGCCGAACACTGAAGCTTTCTTT
TRBD1 TRBJ2-2 TRBV28 . CASSLYGTGVNTGELFF TGTGCCAGCAGTTTATACGGGACAGGGGTAAACACCGGGGAGCTGTTTTTT
TRBD1 TRBJ1-4 TRBV5-6 . CASSLGTATNEKLFF TGTGCCAGCAGCTTAGGGACAGCAACTAATGAAAAACTGTTTTTT
TRBD1 TRBJ1-3 TRBV5-8 once CASSFRDRVFGNTIYF TGTGCCAGCAGCTTTCGGGACAGGGTCTTTGGAAACACCATATATTTT
. TRBJ2-7 TRBV28 . CASSLAAGSYEQYF TGTGCCAGCAGTTTAGCCGCCGGCTCCTACGAGCAGTACTTC
TRBD2 TRBJ2-1 TRBV15 . CATSRGAGGGVDEQFF TGTGCCACCAGCAGGGGAGCGGGGGGGGGTGTTGATGAGCAGTTCTTC
. TRBJ2-5 TRBV10-2 few CASSDAVWPGKETQYF TGCGCCAGCAGTGACGCGGTATGGCCAGGGAAAGAGACCCAGTACTTC
TRBD1 TRBJ1-1 TRBV7-9 . CASSLESTGGAFF TGTGCCAGCAGCTTAGAGTCGACAGGGGGGGCTTTCTTT
TRBD1 TRBJ1-2 TRBV6-5 . CASSGGTGGYGYTF TGTGCCAGCAGTGGGGGGACAGGGGGATATGGCTACACCTTC
. TRBJ2-7 TRBV29-1 . CSVGGDYEQYF TGCAGCGTTGGCGGGGACTACGAGCAGTACTTC
. TRBJ2-3 TRBV5-1 . CASSFRGSTDTQYF TGCGCCAGCAGCTTTAGAGGGAGCACAGATACGCAGTATTTT
TRBD2 TRBJ2-5 TRBV28 . CASRGASGGLQETQYF TGTGCCAGCCGCGGGGCTAGCGGGGGGCTCCAAGAGACCCAGTACTTC